Listed below are T cell receptor beta chains from one sample, sequenced in a study of human T cells and chemical hapten exposure. MiXCR, applied by TCRdb to the RACE reads, yields one record per CDR3 protein. The sample has some 84,000 distinct CDR3 sequences; 10% to 11% are singletons. Sequencing was performed on whole blood, taken in connection with sensitization to the hapten diphenylcyclopropenone (DPC). The origin of the receptors is a woman in her forties or fifties with alopecia areata. Some clones in this sample may be carry-over from other donors' samples. Both conserved end residues are part of each CDR3. D genes are given only for firm matches. Expanded clones get a size class; other rows say once, few or many, or leave the size out.

clone_size	d_call	j_call	v_call	cdr3_aa	cdr3_nt
few	.	TRBJ2-7	TRBV9	CASSVRAGSPYEQYF	TGTGCCAGCAGCGTCAGAGCGGGCTCGCCCTACGAGCAGTACTTC
many	.	TRBJ2-2	TRBV4-3	CASSLLTVPGELFF	TGCGCCAGCAGCCTGTTGACAGTTCCCGGGGAGCTGTTTTTT
many	.	TRBJ1-1	TRBV29-1	CSARGWRGNTEAFF	TGCAGCGCCCGTGGATGGAGAGGGAACACTGAAGCTTTCTTT
.	.	TRBJ2-3	TRBV29-1	CSVEVGLTQYF	TGCAGCGTTGAAGTTGGCCTTACGCAGTATTTT
few	TRBD2	TRBJ2-7	TRBV10-3	CAIKGGGGYEQYF	TGTGCCATCAAAGGAGGCGGGGGCTACGAGCAGTACTTC
many	.	TRBJ2-3	TRBV6-5	CASSRDSTDTQYF	TGTGCCAGCAGTAGGGACAGCACAGATACGCAGTATTTT
many	.	TRBJ2-3	TRBV28	CASSLPRGSSTDTQYF	TGTGCCAGCAGTTTACCCCGGGGCAGTAGCACAGATACGCAGTATTTT
few	.	TRBJ1-1	TRBV4-2	CASSHAGGRTAEAFF	TGTGCCAGCAGCCATGCTGGGGGGAGAACCGCTGAAGCTTTCTTT
many	.	TRBJ2-2	TRBV12-3/TRBV12-4	CASSLYRDAGELFF	TGTGCCAGCAGTTTGTACCGGGACGCCGGGGAGCTGTTTTTT
few	.	TRBJ2-3	TRBV20-1	CSATSRGRPTDTQYF	TGCAGTGCGACGTCCCGTGGCAGACCCACAGATACGCAGTATTTT
many	.	TRBJ2-3	TRBV29-1	CSVEVPTPGASTDTQYF	TGCAGCGTTGAAGTCCCAACCCCGGGGGCTAGCACAGATACGCAGTATTTT
.	.	TRBJ2-5	TRBV20-1	CSPPRGGNSETQYF	TGCAGCCCTCCCAGGGGAGGTAATTCAGAGACCCAGTACTTC
many	.	TRBJ1-1	TRBV7-3	CASSLTTVGVAEAFF	TGTGCCAGCAGCTTAACGACAGTGGGAGTAGCTGAAGCTTTCTTT
medium-sized	.	TRBJ2-5	TRBV11-2	CASSERLVRDETQYF	TGTGCCAGCAGCGAAAGACTAGTAAGGGATGAGACCCAGTACTTC
.	TRBD2	TRBJ2-3	TRBV29-1	CSVEREGGTDTQYF	TGCAGCGTCGAGCGGGAGGGAGGCACAGATACGCAGTATTTT
.	.	TRBJ1-5	TRBV7-2	CASSLQGLGNQPQHF	TGTGCCAGCAGCTTACAGGGGTTGGGCAATCAGCCCCAGCATTTT
many	.	TRBJ1-2	TRBV3-1	CASSQDLGTDGYTF	TGTGCCAGCAGCCAAGATTTGGGGACCGACGGCTACACCTTC
many	TRBD1	TRBJ1-4	TRBV18	CASSDRGNEKLFF	TGTGCCAGCTCTGACAGGGGCAATGAAAAACTGTTTTTT
.	TRBD2	TRBJ2-3	TRBV28	CASSPPGLAVGITDTQYF	TGTGCCAGCAGTCCCCCAGGACTAGCCGTGGGAATCACAGATACGCAGTATTTT
many	TRBD2	TRBJ2-3	TRBV5-1	CASSLAGTSSTDTQYF	TGCGCCAGCAGCTTGGCAGGGACTAGCAGCACAGATACGCAGTATTTT
.	.	TRBJ1-1	TRBV27	CASTANGKNTEAFF	TGTGCCAGCACCGCCAACGGAAAGAACACTGAAGCTTTCTTT
many	.	TRBJ2-5	TRBV5-6	CASSVGTETQYF	TGTGCCAGCAGCGTAGGGACAGAGACCCAGTACTTC
many	.	TRBJ2-7	TRBV2	CASSGDIVSSYEQYF	TGTGCCAGCAGTGGGGACATTGTTAGCTCCTACGAGCAGTACTTC
few	TRBD1	TRBJ2-3	TRBV19	CASSISQGDVTDTQYF	TGTGCCAGTAGTATATCCCAGGGGGATGTTACAGATACGCAGTATTTT
.	.	TRBJ2-7	TRBV5-1	CASSLGQAPYEQYF	TGCGCCAGCAGCTTGGGACAGGCCCCCTACGAGCAGTACTTC
.	TRBD1	TRBJ1-1	TRBV25-1	CASSAKGGTGGTEAFF	TGTGCCAGCAGCGCCAAAGGGGGGACAGGGGGTACTGAAGCTTTCTTT
many	.	TRBJ2-7	TRBV27	CASSLGVATYEQYF	TGTGCCAGCAGTTTAGGGGTTGCAACCTACGAGCAGTACTTC
.	TRBD1	TRBJ2-1	TRBV12-3/TRBV12-4	CASSRTGGNNEQFF	TGTGCCAGCAGCAGGACAGGGGGAAATAATGAGCAGTTCTTC
few	.	TRBJ2-7	TRBV6-5	CASRRRDSSYEQYF	TGTGCCAGCAGACGCCGGGACTCTTCCTACGAGCAGTACTTC
.	TRBD2	TRBJ2-1	TRBV6-1	CASSEAKLAGGSSYNEQFF	TGTGCCAGCAGTGAAGCTAAACTAGCGGGAGGCAGCTCCTACAATGAGCAGTTCTTC
once	.	TRBJ2-1	TRBV4-2	CASSLQAADSYNEQFF	TGTGCCAGCAGCCTTCAAGCGGCAGACTCCTACAATGAGCAGTTCTTC
few	TRBD2	TRBJ2-1	TRBV6-5	CASTRGGEQFF	TGTGCCAGCACTCGGGGGGGTGAGCAGTTCTTC
few	.	TRBJ2-7	TRBV29-1	CSVEAGRSYEQYF	TGCAGCGTTGAAGCGGGGCGGTCCTACGAGCAGTACTTC
many	.	TRBJ2-3	TRBV28	CASSLWGVANSLSTDTQYF	TGTGCCAGCAGTTTGTGGGGAGTAGCCAATTCCCTAAGCACAGATACGCAGTATTTT
.	.	TRBJ2-5	TRBV11-3	CASSLDPRQGETQYF	TGTGCCAGCAGCTTAGATCCTAGGCAGGGGGAGACCCAGTACTTC
few	TRBD2	TRBJ2-1	TRBV20-1	CSARGAGGPYEQFF	TGCAGTGCTAGAGGAGCGGGAGGGCCCTATGAGCAGTTCTTC
few	TRBD2	TRBJ2-4	TRBV4-1	CASSQGLTSGSGKNIQYF	TGCGCCAGCAGCCAAGGGTTGACTAGCGGGAGTGGCAAAAACATTCAGTACTTC
.	.	TRBJ2-2	TRBV7-6	CASTLNPQGGTGELFF	TGTGCCAGCACCCTCAACCCCCAGGGAGGAACCGGGGAGCTGTTTTTT
many	TRBD2	TRBJ2-1	TRBV6-1	CASGSGSPGLAGVSEQFF	TGTGCCAGCGGGTCCGGCTCTCCGGGACTAGCGGGAGTCAGTGAGCAGTTCTTC
many	.	TRBJ1-6	TRBV4-2	CASSQDAGVVNSPLHF	TGTGCCAGCAGCCAAGACGCCGGGGTTGTTAATTCACCCCTCCACTTT
few	TRBD1	TRBJ2-3	TRBV9	CASSVLDRGRADTQYF	TGTGCCAGCAGCGTCCTAGACAGGGGGCGAGCAGATACGCAGTATTTT
many	.	TRBJ2-7	TRBV20-1	CSATFPPYEQYF	TGCAGTGCAACTTTCCCCCCCTACGAGCAGTACTTC